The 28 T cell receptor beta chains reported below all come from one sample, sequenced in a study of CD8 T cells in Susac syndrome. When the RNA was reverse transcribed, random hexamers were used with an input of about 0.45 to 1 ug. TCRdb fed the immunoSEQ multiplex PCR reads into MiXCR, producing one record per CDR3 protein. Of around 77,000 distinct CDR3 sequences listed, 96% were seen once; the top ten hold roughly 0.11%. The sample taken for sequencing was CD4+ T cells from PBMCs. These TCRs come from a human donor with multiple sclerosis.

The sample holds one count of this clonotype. As DNA, the CDR3 is TGTGCCTGGACCCAGGACAGGGGGACGCCCCAGCATTTT. Translating gives CAWTQDRGTPQHF. The rearrangement links TRBV30 to TRBJ1-5, with 10 nucleotides matching TRBD1. V gave up 4 bases and J gave up 9 bases; unmatched junction bases: 6. Germline loops: CDR1 GTSNPN, CDR2 SVGIG (reference sequence). The CDR3 contains 13 residues.

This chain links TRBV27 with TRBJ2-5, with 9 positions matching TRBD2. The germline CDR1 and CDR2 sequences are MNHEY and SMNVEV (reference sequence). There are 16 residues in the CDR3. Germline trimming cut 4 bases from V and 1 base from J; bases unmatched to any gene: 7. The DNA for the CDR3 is TGTGCCAGCAGTTCGCTAGCGGGAACTAGCCAAGAGACCCAGTACTTC. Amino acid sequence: CASSSLAGTSQETQYF.

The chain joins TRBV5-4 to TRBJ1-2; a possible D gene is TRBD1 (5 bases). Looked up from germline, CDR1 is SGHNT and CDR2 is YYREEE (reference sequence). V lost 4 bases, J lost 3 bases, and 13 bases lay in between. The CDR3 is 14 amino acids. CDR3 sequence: CASSAGAKDYGYTF. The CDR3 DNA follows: TGTGCCAGCAGCGCCGGGGCCAAGGACTATGGCTACACCTTC.

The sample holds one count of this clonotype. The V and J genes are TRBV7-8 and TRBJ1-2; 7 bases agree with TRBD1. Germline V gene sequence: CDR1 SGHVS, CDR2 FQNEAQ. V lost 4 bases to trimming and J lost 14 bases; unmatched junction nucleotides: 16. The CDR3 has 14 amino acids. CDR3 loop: CASSSGDSISMRTF. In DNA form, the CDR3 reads TGTGCCAGCAGCTCGGGGGACAGCATAAGTATGAGGACCTTC.

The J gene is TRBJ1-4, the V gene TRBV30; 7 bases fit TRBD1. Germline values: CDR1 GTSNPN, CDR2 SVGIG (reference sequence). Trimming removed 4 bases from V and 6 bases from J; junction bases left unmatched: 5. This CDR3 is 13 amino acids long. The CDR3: CAWKGTADEKLFF. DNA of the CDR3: TGTGCCTGGAAGGGGACAGCGGATGAAAAACTGTTTTTT.

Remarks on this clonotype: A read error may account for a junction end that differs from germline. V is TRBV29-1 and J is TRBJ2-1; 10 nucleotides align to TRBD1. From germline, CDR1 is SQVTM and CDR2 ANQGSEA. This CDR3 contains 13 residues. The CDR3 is CSVEGGQTGGLIF. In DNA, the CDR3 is TGCAGCGTTGAAGGGGGCCAGACAGGGGGCTTGATCTTC.

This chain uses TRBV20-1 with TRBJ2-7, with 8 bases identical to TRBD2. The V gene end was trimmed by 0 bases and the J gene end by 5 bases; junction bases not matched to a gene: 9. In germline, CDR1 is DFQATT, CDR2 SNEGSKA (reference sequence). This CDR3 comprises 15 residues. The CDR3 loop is CSARDVFGGANEQYF. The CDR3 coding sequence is TGCAGTGCTAGAGATGTCTTCGGGGGGGCGAACGAGCAGTACTTC.

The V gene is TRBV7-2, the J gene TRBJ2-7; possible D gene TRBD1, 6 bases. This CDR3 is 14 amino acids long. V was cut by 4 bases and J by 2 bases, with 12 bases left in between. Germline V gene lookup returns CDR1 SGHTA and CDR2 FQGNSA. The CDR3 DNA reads TGTGCCAGCAGCTCCCGAAGGGGGACCTACGAGCAGTACTTC. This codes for CASSSRRGTYEQYF.

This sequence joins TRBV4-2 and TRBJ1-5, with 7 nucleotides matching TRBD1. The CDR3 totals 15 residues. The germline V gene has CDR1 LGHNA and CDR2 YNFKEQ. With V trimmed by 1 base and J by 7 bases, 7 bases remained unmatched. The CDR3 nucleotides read TGTGCCAGCAGCCAAGGACAGGGTAACCTACAGCCCCAGCATTTT. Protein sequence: CASSQGQGNLQPQHF.

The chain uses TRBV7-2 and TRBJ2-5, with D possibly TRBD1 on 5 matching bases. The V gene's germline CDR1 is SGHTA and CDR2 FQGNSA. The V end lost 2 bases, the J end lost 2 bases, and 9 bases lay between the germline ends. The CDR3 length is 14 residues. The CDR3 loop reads CASSLLGQQETQYF. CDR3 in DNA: TGTGCCAGCAGCTTATTGGGGCAGCAAGAGACCCAGTACTTC.

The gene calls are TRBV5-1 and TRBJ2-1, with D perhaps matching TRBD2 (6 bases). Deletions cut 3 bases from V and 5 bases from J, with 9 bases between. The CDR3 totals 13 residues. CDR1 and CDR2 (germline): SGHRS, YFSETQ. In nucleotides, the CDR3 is TGCGCCAGCAGCTCCGGACTAAACAATGAGCAGTTCTTC. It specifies CASSSGLNNEQFF. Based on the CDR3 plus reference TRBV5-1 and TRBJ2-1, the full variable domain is KAGVTQTPRYLIKTRGQQVTLSCSPISGHRSVSWYQQTPGQGLQFLFEYFSETQRNKGNFPGRFSGRQFSNSRSEMNVSTLELGDSALYLCASSSGLNNEQFFGPGTRLTVL.

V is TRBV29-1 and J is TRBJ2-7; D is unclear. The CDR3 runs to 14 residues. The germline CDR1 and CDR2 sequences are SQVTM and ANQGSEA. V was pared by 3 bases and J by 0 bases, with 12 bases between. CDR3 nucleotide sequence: TGCAGCGTTGATGGCGGCATGAGCTCCTACGAGCAGTACTTC. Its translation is CSVDGGMSSYEQYF.

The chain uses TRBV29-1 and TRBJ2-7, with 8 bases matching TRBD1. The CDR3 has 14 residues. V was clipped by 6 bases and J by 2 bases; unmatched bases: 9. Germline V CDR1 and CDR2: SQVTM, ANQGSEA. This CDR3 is CSVRRQGNPYEQYF. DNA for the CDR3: TGCAGCGTGCGCCGACAGGGGAATCCCTACGAGCAGTACTTC.

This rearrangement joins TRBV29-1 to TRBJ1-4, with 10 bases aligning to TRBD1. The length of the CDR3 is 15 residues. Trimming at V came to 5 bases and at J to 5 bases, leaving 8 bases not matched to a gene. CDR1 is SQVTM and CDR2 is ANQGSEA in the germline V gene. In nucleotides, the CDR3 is TGCAGCGTTTATTCCCCGGGACAGGGGAATGAAAAACTGTTTTTT. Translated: CSVYSPGQGNEKLFF.

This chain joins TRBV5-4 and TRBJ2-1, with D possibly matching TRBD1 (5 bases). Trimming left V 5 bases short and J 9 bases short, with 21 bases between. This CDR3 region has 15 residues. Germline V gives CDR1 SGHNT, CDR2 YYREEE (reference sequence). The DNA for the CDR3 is TGTGCCAGCAGTTATGGTAGGGGCGGTCTGCCTGAGCAGTTCTTC. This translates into CASSYGRGGLPEQFF.

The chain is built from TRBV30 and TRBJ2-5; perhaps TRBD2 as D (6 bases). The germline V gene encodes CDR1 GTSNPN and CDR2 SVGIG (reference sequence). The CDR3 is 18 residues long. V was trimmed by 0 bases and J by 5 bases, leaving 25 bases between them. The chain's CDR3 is CAWSVARTLGLGGETQYF. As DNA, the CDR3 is TGTGCCTGGAGTGTAGCCCGAACGTTAGGGCTTGGAGGGGAGACCCAGTACTTC.

The CDR3 sequence is CASRGTFSYEQYF. The DNA of the CDR3 is TGTGCCAGCAGGGGGACATTTTCCTACGAGCAGTACTTC. The rearrangement links TRBV2 to TRBJ2-7, with TRBD1 as a possible D gene (6 bases). Per germline, CDR1 SNHLY and CDR2 FYNNEI. The length of the CDR3 is 13 residues. Trimming removed 6 bases from V and 1 base from J, with 10 bases in between.

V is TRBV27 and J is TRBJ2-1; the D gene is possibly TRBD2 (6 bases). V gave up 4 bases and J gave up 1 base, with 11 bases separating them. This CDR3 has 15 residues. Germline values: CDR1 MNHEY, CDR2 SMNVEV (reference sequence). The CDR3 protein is CASSSEGRSYNEQFF. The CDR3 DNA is TGTGCCAGCAGTTCGGAGGGTCGGTCCTACAATGAGCAGTTCTTC.

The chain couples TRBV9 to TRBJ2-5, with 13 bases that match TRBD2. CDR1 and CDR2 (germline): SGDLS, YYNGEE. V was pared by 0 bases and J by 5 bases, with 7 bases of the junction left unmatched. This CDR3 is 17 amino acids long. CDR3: CASSVGLAGGQGETQYF. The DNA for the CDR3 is TGTGCCAGCAGCGTAGGACTAGCGGGGGGCCAGGGGGAGACCCAGTACTTC.

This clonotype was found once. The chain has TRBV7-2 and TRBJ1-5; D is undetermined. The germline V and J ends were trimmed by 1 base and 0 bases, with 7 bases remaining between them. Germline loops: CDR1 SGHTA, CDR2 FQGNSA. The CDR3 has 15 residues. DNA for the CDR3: TGTGCCAGCAGCTTAGAGGGCCATAGCAATCAGCCCCAGCATTTT. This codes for CASSLEGHSNQPQHF.

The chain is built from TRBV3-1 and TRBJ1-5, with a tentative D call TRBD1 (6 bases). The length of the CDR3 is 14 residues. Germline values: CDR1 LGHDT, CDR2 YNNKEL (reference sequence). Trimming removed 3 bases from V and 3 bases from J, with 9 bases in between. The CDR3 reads CASSQGHFNQPQHF. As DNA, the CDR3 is TGTGCCAGCAGCCAGGGACACTTCAATCAGCCCCAGCATTTT.

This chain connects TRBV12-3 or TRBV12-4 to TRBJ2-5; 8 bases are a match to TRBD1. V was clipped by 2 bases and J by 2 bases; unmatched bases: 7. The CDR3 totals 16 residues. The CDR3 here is CASSLRTGTVQETQYF. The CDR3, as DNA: TGTGCCAGCAGTTTACGGACAGGGACCGTTCAAGAGACCCAGTACTTC.

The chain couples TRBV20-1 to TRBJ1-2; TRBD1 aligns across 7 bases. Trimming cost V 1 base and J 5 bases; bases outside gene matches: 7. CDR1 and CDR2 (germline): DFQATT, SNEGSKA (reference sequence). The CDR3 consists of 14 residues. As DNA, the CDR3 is TGCAGTGCTAGAGGGGCAGGGGGGTGGTATGGCTACACCTTC. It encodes CSARGAGGWYGYTF.

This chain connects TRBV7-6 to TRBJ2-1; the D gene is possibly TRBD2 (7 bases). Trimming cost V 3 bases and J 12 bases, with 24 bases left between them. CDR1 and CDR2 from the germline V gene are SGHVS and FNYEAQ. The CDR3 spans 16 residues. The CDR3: CASSFSVRGPPGMQFF. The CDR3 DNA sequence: TGTGCCAGCAGCTTTAGTGTGCGGGGGCCCCCGGGGATGCAGTTCTTC.

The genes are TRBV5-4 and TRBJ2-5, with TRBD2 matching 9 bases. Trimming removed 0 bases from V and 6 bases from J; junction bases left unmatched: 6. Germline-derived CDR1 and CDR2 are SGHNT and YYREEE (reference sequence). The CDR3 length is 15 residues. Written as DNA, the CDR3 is TGTGCCAGCAGCTTGGTTCGAGCGGGGGGACAGACCCAGTACTTC. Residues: CASSLVRAGGQTQYF.

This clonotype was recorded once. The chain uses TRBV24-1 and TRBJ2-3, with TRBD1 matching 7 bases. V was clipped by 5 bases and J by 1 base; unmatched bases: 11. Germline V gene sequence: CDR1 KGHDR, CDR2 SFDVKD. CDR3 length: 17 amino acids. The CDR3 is CATSGGTVGLGTDTQYF. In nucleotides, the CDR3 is TGTGCCACCAGTGGTGGGACAGTTGGGCTGGGCACAGATACGCAGTATTTT.

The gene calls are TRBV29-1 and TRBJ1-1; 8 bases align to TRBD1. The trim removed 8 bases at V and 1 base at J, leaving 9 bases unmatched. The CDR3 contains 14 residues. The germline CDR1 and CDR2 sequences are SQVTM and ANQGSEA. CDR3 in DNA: TGCAGCTCCGTCGATACAGGGGGGAACACTGAAGCTTTCTTT. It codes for CSSVDTGGNTEAFF.

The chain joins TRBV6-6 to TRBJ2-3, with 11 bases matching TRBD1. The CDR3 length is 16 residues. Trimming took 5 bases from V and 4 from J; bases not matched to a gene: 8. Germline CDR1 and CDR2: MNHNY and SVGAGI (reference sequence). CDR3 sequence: CASSSPDRGQADTQYF. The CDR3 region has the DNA TGTGCCAGCAGTAGCCCGGACAGGGGGCAGGCAGATACGCAGTATTTT.